This T cell receptor (beta chain) is from a study of blood T cell repertoires in COVID-19. The wider study: Some COVID-19 samples were acute and others convalescent; all came from the United States, Italy and Spain. Sources were T cells, B-cell-depleted T cells, or PBMCs; the material itself was cDNA or gDNA.

This clone was counted once. Sequencing was performed with immunoSEQ multiplex PCR; in TCRdb, only in-frame clones are kept and a portion is missing. The sample yields roughly 250,000 clones, 81% seen once. Deletions cut 8 bases from V and 0 bases from J, with 12 bases between. The CDR3 extends over 14 amino acids. From germline, CDR1 is SNHLY and CDR2 FYNNEI. What was sequenced was peripheral blood. V and J are TRBV2 and TRBJ2-3; D perhaps matches TRBD1 (6 bases). This clonotype was obtained from a woman aged 55-70 years with active or convalescent COVID-19. The CDR3, as DNA: TGTGCCAGCTGGACAGACGTTAGCACAGATACGCAGTATTTT. Protein sequence: CASWTDVSTDTQYF.